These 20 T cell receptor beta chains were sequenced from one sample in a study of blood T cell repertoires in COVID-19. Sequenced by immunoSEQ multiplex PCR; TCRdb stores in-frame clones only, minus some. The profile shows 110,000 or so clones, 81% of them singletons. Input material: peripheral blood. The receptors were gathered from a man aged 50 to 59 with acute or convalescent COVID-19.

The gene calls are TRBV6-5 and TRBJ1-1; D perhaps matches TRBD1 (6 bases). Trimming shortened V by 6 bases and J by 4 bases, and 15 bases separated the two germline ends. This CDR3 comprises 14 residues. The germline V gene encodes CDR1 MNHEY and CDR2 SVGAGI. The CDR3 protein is CASRGASWATEAFF. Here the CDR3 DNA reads TGTGCCAGCAGGGGGGCAAGCTGGGCCACTGAAGCTTTCTTT.

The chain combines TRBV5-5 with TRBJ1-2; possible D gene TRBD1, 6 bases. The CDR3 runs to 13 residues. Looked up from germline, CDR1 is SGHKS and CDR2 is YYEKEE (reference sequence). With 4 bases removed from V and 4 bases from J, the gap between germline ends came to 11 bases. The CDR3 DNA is TGTGCCAGCAGCACCGGACAGTTCTATGGCTACACCTTC. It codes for CASSTGQFYGYTF.

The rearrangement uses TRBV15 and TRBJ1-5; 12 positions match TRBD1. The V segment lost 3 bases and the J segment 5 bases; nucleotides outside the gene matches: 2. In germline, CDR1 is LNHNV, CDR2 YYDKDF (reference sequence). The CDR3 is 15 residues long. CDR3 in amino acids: CATSRGQGAYQPQHF. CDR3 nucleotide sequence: TGTGCCACCAGCAGGGGACAGGGGGCTTATCAGCCCCAGCATTTT.

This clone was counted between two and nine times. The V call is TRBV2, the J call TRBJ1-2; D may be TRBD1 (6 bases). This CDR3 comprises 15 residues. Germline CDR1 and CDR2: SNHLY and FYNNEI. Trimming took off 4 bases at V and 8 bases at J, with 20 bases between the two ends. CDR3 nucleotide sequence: TGTGCCAGCAGTGCCTTAACAGGGCCCTCGGGAGGCTACACCTTC. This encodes CASSALTGPSGGYTF.

CDR3 DNA sequence: TGCGCCAGCAGTGGGGACAGGAGGAACACCGGGGAGCTGTTTTTT. Translating gives CASSGDRRNTGELFF. V and J are TRBV10-1 and TRBJ2-2; TRBD1 agrees at 8 bases. The CDR3 runs to 15 residues. V trimming: 4 bases; J trimming: 1 base; junction bases outside the gene matches: 2. Per the germline V gene, CDR1 is WNHNN and CDR2 is SYGVQD (reference sequence).

This CDR3 reads CASSIGTGGSTDTQYF. CDR3 DNA sequence: TGTGCCAGTAGTATAGGGACAGGGGGAAGCACAGATACGCAGTATTTT. The rearrangement links TRBV19 to TRBJ2-3; 10 nucleotides align to TRBD1. Germline V gene lookup returns CDR1 LNHDA and CDR2 SQIVND (reference sequence). The J segment lost 0 bases and the V segment lost 1 base, leaving 1 base of the junction unmatched. The CDR3 length is 16 residues. Together with reference TRBV19 and TRBJ2-3, the CDR3 gives the full variable domain: DGGITQSPKYLFRKEGQNVTLSCEQNLNHDAMYWYRQDPGQGLRLIYYSQIVNDFQKGDIAEGYSVSREKKESFPLTVTSAQKNPTAFYLCASSIGTGGSTDTQYFGPGTRLTVL.

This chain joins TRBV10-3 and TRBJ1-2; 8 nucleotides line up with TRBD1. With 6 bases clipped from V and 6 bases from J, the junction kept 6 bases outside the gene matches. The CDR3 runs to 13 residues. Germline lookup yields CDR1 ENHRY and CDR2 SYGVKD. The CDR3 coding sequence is TGTGCCATCAGCCTTGGACAGGGAAATGGCTACACCTTC. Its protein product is CAISLGQGNGYTF.

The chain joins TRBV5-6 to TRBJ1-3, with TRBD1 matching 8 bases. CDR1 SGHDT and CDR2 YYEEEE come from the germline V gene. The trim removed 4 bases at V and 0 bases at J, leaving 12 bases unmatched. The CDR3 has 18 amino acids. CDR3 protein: CASSTRPGTGYSGNTIYF. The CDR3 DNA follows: TGTGCCAGCAGCACTCGTCCCGGGACAGGATACTCTGGAAACACCATATATTTT.

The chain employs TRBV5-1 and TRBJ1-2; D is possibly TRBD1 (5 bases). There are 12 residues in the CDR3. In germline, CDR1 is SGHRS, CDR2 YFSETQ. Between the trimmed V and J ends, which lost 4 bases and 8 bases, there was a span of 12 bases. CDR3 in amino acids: CASSNTQGGYTF. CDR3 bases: TGCGCCAGCAGCAATACTCAGGGCGGCTACACCTTC.

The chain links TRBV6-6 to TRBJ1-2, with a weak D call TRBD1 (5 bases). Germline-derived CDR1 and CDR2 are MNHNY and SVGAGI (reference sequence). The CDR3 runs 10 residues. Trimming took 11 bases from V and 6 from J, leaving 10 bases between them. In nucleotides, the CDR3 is TGTGCCCTCGGCAGGGATGGCTACACCTTC. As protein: CALGRDGYTF.

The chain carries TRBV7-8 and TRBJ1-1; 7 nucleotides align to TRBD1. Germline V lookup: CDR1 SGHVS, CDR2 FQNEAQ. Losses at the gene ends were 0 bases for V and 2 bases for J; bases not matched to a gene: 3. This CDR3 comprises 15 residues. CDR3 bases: TGTGCCAGCAGCTTAGCGGGACAGCTAAACACTGAAGCTTTCTTT. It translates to CASSLAGQLNTEAFF.

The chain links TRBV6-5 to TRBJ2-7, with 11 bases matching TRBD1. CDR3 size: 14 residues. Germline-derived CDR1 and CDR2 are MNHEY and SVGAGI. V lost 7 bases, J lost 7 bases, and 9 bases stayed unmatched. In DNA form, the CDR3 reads TGTGCCAGCACAAACCGGGACAGGGGGAGGGAGCAGTACTTC. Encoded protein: CASTNRDRGREQYF.

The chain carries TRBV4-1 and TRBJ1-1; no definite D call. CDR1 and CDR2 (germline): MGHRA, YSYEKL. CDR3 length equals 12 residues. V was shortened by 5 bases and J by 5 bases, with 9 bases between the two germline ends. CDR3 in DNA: TGCGCCAGCAGCTCCCTTCGGACTGAAGCTTTCTTT. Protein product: CASSSLRTEAFF.

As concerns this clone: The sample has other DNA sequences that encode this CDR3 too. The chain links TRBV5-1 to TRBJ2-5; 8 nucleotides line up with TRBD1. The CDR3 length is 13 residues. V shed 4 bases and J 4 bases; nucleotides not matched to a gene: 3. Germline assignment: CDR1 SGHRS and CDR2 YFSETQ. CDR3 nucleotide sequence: TGCGCCAGCAGCCCCGACAGGGGAGAGACCCAGTACTTC. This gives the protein CASSPDRGETQYF.

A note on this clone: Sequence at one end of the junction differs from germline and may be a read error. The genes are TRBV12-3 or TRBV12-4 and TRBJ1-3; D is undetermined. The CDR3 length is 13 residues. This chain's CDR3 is CASSLAQAATRFF. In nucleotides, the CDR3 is TGTGCCAGCAGTTTGGCCCAAGCGGCCACCCGTTTCTTT.

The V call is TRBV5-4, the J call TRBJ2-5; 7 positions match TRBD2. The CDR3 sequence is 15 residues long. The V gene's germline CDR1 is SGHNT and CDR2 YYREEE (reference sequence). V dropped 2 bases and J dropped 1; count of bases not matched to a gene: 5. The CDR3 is CASSLTSEVQETQYF. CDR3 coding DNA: TGTGCCAGCAGCTTAACTAGCGAGGTCCAAGAGACCCAGTACTTC.

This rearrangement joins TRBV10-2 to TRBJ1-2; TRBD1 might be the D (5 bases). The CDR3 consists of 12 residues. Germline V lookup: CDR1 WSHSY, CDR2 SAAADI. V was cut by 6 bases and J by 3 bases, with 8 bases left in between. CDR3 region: CASSRDDYGYTF. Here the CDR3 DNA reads TGCGCCAGCAGCAGGGATGACTATGGCTACACCTTC.

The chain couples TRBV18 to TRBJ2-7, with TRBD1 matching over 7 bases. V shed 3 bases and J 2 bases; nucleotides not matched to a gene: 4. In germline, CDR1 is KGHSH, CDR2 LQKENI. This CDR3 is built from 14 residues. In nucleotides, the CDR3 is TGTGCCAGCTCACCTACGACAGGGACCTACGAGCAGTACTTC. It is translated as CASSPTTGTYEQYF.

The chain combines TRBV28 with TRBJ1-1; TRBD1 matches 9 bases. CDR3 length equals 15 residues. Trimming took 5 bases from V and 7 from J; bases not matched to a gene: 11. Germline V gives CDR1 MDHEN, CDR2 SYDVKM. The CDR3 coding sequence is TGTGCCAGCAGTCCCTCTTCCGGACAGGGGAATGAAGCTTTCTTT. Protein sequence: CASSPSSGQGNEAFF.

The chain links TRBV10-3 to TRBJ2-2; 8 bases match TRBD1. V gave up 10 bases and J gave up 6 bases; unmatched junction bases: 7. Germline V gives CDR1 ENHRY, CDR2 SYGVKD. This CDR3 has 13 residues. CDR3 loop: CATGGQGPGELFF. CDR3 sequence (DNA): TGTGCCACCGGAGGACAGGGCCCCGGGGAGCTGTTTTTT.